This TCR beta chain was identified in a study of cytotoxic CD8 clonotypes in ibrutinib-treated CLL. Study conclusions and caveats: Public clonotypes occurred uncommonly; on treatment, they contracted or remained stable. A rise in clonality was seen at ibrutinib response, and a fall back toward baseline was seen at progression.

Sequencing sought depths of 1 in 200,000 to 1 in 1 million T cells. The protocol was immunoSEQ multiplex PCR, while the TCRdb copy is restricted to in-frame clones and leaves out a portion. The sample comprises fewer than 400,000 clones, roughly 67% of which are singletons, and under 8% rests with the top ten. TCR beta libraries used 1.5 to 2 micrograms of DNA from cryopreserved PBMCs. Remarks on this clone: The antigen is unknown.

This receptor was obtained from a human donor with chronic lymphocytic leukemia. Sequencing used PBMCs, obtained after 36 months of ibrutinib treatment.

The CDR3: CSVEAAHTAYNEQFF. CDR3 nucleotide sequence: TGCAGCGTTGAAGCGGCTCACACGGCGTACAATGAGCAGTTCTTC. This chain connects TRBV29-1 to TRBJ2-1; D is undetermined. The CDR3 length is 15 residues. V was trimmed by 1 base and J by 4 bases, leaving 14 bases between them. Germline V lookup: CDR1 SQVTM, CDR2 ANQGSEA.